These 2 T cell receptor beta chains share one sample of origin, sequenced in a study of cytomegalovirus exposure and HLA in healthy donors. The PCR employed 60 Vbeta primers together with 13 Jbeta primers. Repertoires were generated with immunoSEQ multiplex PCR, while TCRdb's copy carries only in-frame clones and drops some. Of around 100,000 clones listed, approximately 73% were seen once; the top ten hold 9% to 12%. Sequenced input: PBMCs. The receptors stem from a woman aged 18-29 years in good health and CMV-seropositive.

The chain has TRBV27 and TRBJ1-5; 7 bases align to TRBD1. CDR1 is MNHEY, CDR2 SMNVEV, per germline (reference sequence). Trimming cost V 5 bases and J 5 bases; bases outside gene matches: 9. CDR3 size: 15 residues. The CDR3 nucleotides are TGTGCCAGCAGTCCCCAGACAGGGTCCTATCAGCCCCAGCATTTT. Translating it yields CASSPQTGSYQPQHF.

The chain joins TRBV5-4 to TRBJ2-2; 7 bases are a match to TRBD1. The CDR3 sequence is 15 residues long. Germline CDR1 SGHNT, CDR2 YYREEE (reference sequence). Unmatched junction bases numbered 7, after V lost 4 bases and J lost 4 bases. The CDR3 reads CASSTRTGSTGELFF. The CDR3 DNA sequence: TGTGCCAGCAGCACCCGGACAGGATCCACCGGGGAGCTGTTTTTT.